This record covers a single TCR beta chain. The data derive from a study of blood T cell repertoires in COVID-19. Whole-study context: Spain, Italy and the United States supplied samples that represented acute and convalescent COVID-19.

As processed by the authors: The authors estimated nucleated cell counts from reference gene primer amplification. Here immunoSEQ multiplex PCR was the method, and the copy in TCRdb shows in-frame clones only, minus some. The V and J calls and clone size were taken over from that table, and D and trimming were inferred from the DNA. The table includes approximately 210,000 clones, about four fifths detected once. Trimming took 4 bases from V and 3 from J, leaving 6 bases between them. CDR1 and CDR2 (germline): SNHLY, FYNNEI. The CDR3 is made up of 12 amino acids. The sequence derives from a woman aged 40 to 50 with acute or convalescent COVID-19. The sequenced sample consisted of peripheral blood. The chain uses TRBV2 and TRBJ2-5, with D perhaps TRBD1 (5 bases). CDR3 in amino acids: CASSVREETQYF. The CDR3 nucleotides read TGTGCCAGCAGTGTCAGGGAAGAGACCCAGTACTTC. Full variable domain (rest looked up from reference TRBV2 and TRBJ2-5): EPEVTQTPSHQVTQMGQEVILRCVPISNHLYFYWYRQILGQKVEFLVSFYNNEISEKSEIFDDQFSVERPDGSNFTLKIRSTKLEDSAMYFCASSVREETQYFGPGTRLLVL.